This T cell receptor (beta chain) was observed in a study of blood T cell repertoires in COVID-19. At the level of the study: The samples span acute and convalescent COVID-19 from the United States, Italy and Spain. Sources were T cells, B-cell-depleted T cells, or PBMCs; the material itself was cDNA or gDNA.

Authors' processing steps: Researchers report that nucleated cell counts were estimated from reference gene primer amplification. Generated by immunoSEQ multiplex PCR, the TCRdb table keeps only in-frame clones and is missing some. The V and J calls and clone size are taken from that table; D and trimming were inferred from the DNA. The sample lists 150,000 to 200,000 clones; 90% to 95% were seen once. CDR3 size: 15 residues. From germline, CDR1 is MDHEN and CDR2 SYDVKM. The junction had 11 bases not matched to a gene; V was cut back by 4 bases and J by 6 bases. What was sequenced was peripheral blood. V and J are TRBV28 and TRBJ1-2; TRBD1 agrees at 7 bases. This TCR was recovered from a woman aged 45-59 years with acute or convalescent COVID-19. The CDR3 coding sequence is TGTGCCAGCAGTTACCCACAGGGGAGGCACGATGGCTACACCTTC. Translated, it gives CASSYPQGRHDGYTF.